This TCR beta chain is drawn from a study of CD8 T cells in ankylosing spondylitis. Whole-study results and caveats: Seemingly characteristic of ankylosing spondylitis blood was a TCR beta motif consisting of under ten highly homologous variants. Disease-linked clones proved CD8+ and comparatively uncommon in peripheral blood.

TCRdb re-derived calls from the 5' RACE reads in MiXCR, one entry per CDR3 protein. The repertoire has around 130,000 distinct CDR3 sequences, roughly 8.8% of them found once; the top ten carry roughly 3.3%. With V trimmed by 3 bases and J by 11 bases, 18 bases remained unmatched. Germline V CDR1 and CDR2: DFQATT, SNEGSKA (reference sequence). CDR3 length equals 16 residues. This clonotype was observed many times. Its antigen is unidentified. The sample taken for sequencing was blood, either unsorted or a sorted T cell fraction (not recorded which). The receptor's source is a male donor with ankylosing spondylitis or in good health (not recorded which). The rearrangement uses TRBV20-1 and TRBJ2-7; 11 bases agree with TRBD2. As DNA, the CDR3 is TGCAGTGCTAGCAAGGGGACTAGCGGCCTTCAACTCCAGGAGTACTTC. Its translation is CSASKGTSGLQLQEYF.